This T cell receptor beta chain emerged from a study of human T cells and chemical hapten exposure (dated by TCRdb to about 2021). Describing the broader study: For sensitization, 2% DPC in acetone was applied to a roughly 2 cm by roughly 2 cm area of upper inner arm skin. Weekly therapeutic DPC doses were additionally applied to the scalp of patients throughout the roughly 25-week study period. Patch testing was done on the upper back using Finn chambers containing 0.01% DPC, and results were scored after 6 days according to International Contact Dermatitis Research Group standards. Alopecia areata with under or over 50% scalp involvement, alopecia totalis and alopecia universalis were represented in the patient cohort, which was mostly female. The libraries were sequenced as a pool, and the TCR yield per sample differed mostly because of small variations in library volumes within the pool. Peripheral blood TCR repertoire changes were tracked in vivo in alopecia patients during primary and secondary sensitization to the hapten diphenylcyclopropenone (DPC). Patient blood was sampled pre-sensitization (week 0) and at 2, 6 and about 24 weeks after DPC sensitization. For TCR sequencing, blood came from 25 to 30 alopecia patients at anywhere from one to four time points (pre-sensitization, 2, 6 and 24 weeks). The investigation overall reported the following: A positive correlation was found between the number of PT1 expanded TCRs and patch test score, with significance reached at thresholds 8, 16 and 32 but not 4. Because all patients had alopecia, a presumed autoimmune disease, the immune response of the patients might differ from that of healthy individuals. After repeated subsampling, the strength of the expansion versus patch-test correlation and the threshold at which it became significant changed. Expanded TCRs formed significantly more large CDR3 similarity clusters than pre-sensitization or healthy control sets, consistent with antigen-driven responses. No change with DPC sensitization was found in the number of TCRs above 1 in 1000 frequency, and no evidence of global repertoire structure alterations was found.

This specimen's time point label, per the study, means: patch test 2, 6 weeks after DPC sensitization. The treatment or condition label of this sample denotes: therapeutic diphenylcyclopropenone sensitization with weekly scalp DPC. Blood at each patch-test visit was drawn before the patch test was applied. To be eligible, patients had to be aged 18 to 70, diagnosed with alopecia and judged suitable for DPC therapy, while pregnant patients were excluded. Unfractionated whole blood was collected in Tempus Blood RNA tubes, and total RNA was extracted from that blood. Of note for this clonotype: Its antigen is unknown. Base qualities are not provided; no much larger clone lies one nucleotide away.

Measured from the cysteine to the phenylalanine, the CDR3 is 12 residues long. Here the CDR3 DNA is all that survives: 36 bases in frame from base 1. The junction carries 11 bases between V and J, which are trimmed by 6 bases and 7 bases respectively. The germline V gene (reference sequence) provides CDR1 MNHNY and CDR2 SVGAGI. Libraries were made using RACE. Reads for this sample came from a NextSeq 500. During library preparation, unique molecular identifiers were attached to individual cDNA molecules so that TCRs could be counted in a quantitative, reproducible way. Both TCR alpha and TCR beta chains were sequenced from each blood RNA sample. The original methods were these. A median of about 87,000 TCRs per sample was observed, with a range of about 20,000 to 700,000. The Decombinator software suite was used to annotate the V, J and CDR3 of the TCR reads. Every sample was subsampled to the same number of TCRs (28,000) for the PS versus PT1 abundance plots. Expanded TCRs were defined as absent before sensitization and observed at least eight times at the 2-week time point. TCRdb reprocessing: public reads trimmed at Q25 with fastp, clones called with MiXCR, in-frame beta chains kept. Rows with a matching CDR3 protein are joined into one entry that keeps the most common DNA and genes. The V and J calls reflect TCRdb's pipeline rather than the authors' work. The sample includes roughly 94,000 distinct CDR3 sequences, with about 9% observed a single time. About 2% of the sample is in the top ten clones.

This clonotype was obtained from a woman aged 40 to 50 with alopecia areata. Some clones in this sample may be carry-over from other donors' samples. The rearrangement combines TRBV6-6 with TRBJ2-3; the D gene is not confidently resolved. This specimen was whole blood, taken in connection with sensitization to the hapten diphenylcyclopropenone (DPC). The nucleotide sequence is TGTGCCAGCAGGACGGACGGCTATACGCAGTATTTT. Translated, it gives CASRTDGYTQYF.